The clone carrying this T cell receptor beta chain appeared once. This entry comes from a study of blood T cell repertoires in COVID-19. Study summary: Nucleic acid was either cDNA or gDNA, and it came from T cells, B-cell-depleted T cells, or PBMCs.

There are 13 residues in the CDR3. Germline V gene lookup returns CDR1 SQVTM and CDR2 ANQGSEA. The V end was cut by 7 bases, the J end by 4 bases, with 16 bases between. This table comes from immunoSEQ multiplex PCR, and its TCRdb copy is limited to in-frame clones, with some not included. Of 120,000 or so clones listed, about 85% were seen once; the top ten hold around 6.3%. The source of this sequence is an elderly man with active or convalescent COVID-19. The V gene is TRBV29-1, the J gene TRBJ1-2; possibly TRBD1 for D (5 bases). Material for sequencing was peripheral blood. The CDR3 DNA follows: TGCAGCGCGTACCTCAGGGCTGGCTATGGCTACACCTTC. Translated, it gives CSAYLRAGYGYTF.